These 13 T cell receptor beta chains share one sample of origin, sequenced in a study of regulatory T cells in long-lasting Graves disease. The time point is: persistent/refractory GD, antithyroid drugs over 5 years with positive TRAb. Preparation of the TCR library used RNA extracted from PBMCs. According to the study, TCR beta libraries were built with iRepertoire HTBI primers and CDR3-region Arm-PCR. MiXCR was run by TCRdb on the multiplex PCR reads, yielding one entry per CDR3 protein. The data show about 470,000 distinct CDR3 sequences, 20% seen once. The source was peripheral blood mononuclear cells (PBMCs), collected when the disease was refractory, from a patient treated with antithyroid drugs. The receptors come from a female donor with Graves disease.

This clonotype was seen at least ten times. The V and J genes are TRBV19 and TRBJ2-5; TRBD1 might be the D (5 bases). Germline V CDR1 and CDR2: LNHDA, SQIVND (reference sequence). This CDR3 region has 15 residues. With 4 bases removed from V and 2 bases from J, the gap between germline ends came to 14 bases. The CDR3 region is CASSTTGYRQETQYF. CDR3 DNA sequence: TGTGCCAGTAGTACAACTGGCTACAGGCAAGAGACCCAGTACTTC.

There are many counts of this clonotype. J is TRBJ1-6 and V is TRBV28; D remains ambiguous. CDR3 length: 16 amino acids. Trimming removed 5 bases at V and 8 bases at J, with 19 bases between. Germline CDR1 is MDHEN and CDR2 is SYDVKM. For the CDR3, the DNA is TGTGCCAGCAGTCCCCGGGGTGGGTCTGGGGATTCACCCCTCCACTTT. Its translation: CASSPRGGSGDSPLHF.

This clonotype occurred a few times. J is TRBJ1-1 and V is TRBV7-9; no clear D. Germline assignment: CDR1 SEHNR and CDR2 FQNEAQ (reference sequence). This CDR3 spans 13 amino acids. With 8 bases removed from V and 1 base from J, the gap between germline ends came to 11 bases. The CDR3: CASRVAANTEAFF. CDR3 bases: TGTGCCAGCCGAGTCGCAGCGAACACTGAAGCTTTCTTT.

This clonotype was seen a handful of times. V usage is TRBV12-3 or TRBV12-4 and J usage is TRBJ2-1, with D perhaps being TRBD1 or TRBD2 (5 bases each). CDR3 size: 13 residues. V was pared by 7 bases and J by 8 bases, with 15 bases between. The chain's CDR3 is CASIPGTSDEQFF. The CDR3 DNA reads as TGTGCCAGCATCCCCGGGACCTCCGATGAGCAGTTCTTC.

This clonotype has ten or more counts. The CDR3 DNA follows: TGTGCCAGTATACTGTTTCCGGGACAGGGCTACGAGCAGTACTTC. Translated, it gives CASILFPGQGYEQYF. The V gene is TRBV27, the J gene TRBJ2-7; 9 bases are a match to TRBD1. This CDR3 has 15 amino acids. Per the germline V gene, CDR1 is MNHEY and CDR2 is SMNVEV (reference sequence). The junction had 12 bases not matched to a gene; V was cut back by 9 bases and J by 3 bases.

This clonotype has only a few counts. The chain carries TRBV6-2 or TRBV6-3 and TRBJ2-7, with unresolved D. Germline CDR1 MNHEY, CDR2 SVGEGT. Trimming cost V 7 bases and J 0 bases, with 10 bases left between them. The CDR3 is 13 amino acids. The CDR3, as DNA: TGTGCCAGCACCCCACACATCTCCTACGAGCAGTACTTC. Its protein is CASTPHISYEQYF.

The chain recombines TRBV4-2 with TRBJ2-2, with D possibly called TRBD1 or TRBD2 (6 bases each). The CDR3 totals 16 residues. The V gene lost 4 bases and the J gene lost 0 bases, with 12 bases spanning the gap. Germline loops: CDR1 LGHNA, CDR2 YNFKEQ. This chain's CDR3 is CASSRPGATNTGELFF. As DNA, the CDR3 is TGTGCCAGCAGCCGGCCGGGGGCTACGAACACCGGGGAGCTGTTTTTT.

This clonotype was seen at least ten times. The chain combines TRBV19 with TRBJ1-5, with a tentative D call TRBD1 (5 bases). This CDR3 region has 16 residues. V was pared by 1 base and J by 0 bases, with 10 bases between. In germline, CDR1 is LNHDA, CDR2 SQIVND (reference sequence). The CDR3 DNA reads TGTGCCAGTAGTATAGGACAGACCGATAGCAATCAGCCCCAGCATTTT. Translation gives CASSIGQTDSNQPQHF. Supplemented by reference TRBV19 and TRBJ1-5, the full variable domain reads DGGITQSPKYLFRKEGQNVTLSCEQNLNHDAMYWYRQDPGQGLRLIYYSQIVNDFQKGDIAEGYSVSREKKESFPLTVTSAQKNPTAFYLCASSIGQTDSNQPQHFGDGTRLSIL.

With regard to this clonotype: It may be a read error: a sequence one base away is much more abundant. V is TRBV12-3 or TRBV12-4 and J is TRBJ2-5; possible D gene TRBD2, 6 bases. The CDR3 consists of 14 residues. CDR3 DNA sequence: TGTGCCAGCAGTTTGGAGGGGAGGAGGCAGACCCAGTGCTTC. Protein product: CASSLEGRRQTQCF.

In this sample, this clonotype turned up many times. J is TRBJ1-2 and V is TRBV6-5; 10 bases fit TRBD1. The CDR3 is 16 amino acids. Trimming at V came to 2 bases and at J to 7 bases, leaving 10 bases not matched to a gene. Germline assignment: CDR1 MNHEY and CDR2 SVGAGI. In nucleotides, the CDR3 is TGTGCCAGCAGTTACCGTCCTCGAGGACAGGGGGGTGGCTACACCTTC. The encoded protein is CASSYRPRGQGGGYTF.

The CDR3 nucleotides are TGTGCCAGTATAGACAGGGTGAACACTGAAGCTTTCTTT. It translates to CASIDRVNTEAFF. J is TRBJ1-1 and V is TRBV19; 7 bases are a match to TRBD1. The CDR3 totals 13 residues. V lost 7 bases to trimming and J lost 0 bases; unmatched junction nucleotides: 2. In germline, CDR1 is LNHDA, CDR2 SQIVND (reference sequence).

The sample holds many counts of this clonotype. The chain couples TRBV12-3 or TRBV12-4 to TRBJ2-7; D not certain. This CDR3 has 12 residues. Between the trimmed V and J ends, which lost 5 bases and 9 bases, there was a span of 14 bases. DNA for the CDR3: TGTGCCAGCAGTAAGGAACCGTCCGCGCAGTACTTC. Its protein product is CASSKEPSAQYF.

The table lists this clonotype with many counts. The chain links TRBV28 to TRBJ2-7, with 7 bases lining up with TRBD2. The V gene's germline CDR1 is MDHEN and CDR2 SYDVKM. The CDR3 runs to 12 residues. Trimming cost V 7 bases and J 7 bases; bases outside gene matches: 7. Written as DNA, the CDR3 is TGTGCCAGCAACATTATGGGGGGGGAGCAGTACTTC. This encodes CASNIMGGEQYF.